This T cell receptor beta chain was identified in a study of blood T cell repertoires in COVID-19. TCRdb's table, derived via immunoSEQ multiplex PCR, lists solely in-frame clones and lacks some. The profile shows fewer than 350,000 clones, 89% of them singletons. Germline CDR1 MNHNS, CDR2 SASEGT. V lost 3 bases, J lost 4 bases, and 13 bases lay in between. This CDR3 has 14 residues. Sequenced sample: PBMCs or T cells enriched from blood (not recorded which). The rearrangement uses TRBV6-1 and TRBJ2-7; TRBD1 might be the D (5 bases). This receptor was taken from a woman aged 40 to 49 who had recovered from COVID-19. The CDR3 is CASSDSPGPYEQYF. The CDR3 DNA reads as TGTGCCAGCAGTGATTCGCCAGGGCCATACGAGCAGTACTTC.